This T cell receptor (beta chain) was sequenced in a study of blood T cell repertoires in COVID-19. Study information: The analysed material was cDNA or gDNA that came from T cells, B-cell-depleted T cells, or PBMCs.

Per the original methods: Estimation of nucleated cell counts was performed using reference gene primer amplification. Sequencing used immunoSEQ multiplex PCR; TCRdb keeps in-frame clones, though not all of them. V, J and clone size are taken as reported in that table, and D and trimming were inferred from the DNA itself. Of 150,000 or so clones listed, approximately 75% were seen once; the top ten hold approximately 11%. Germline V gene lookup returns CDR1 LNHDA and CDR2 SQIVND (reference sequence). CDR3 length equals 15 residues. The V gene lost 6 bases and the J gene lost 0 bases, with 12 bases spanning the gap.

The chain links TRBV19 to TRBJ2-1, with D unresolved. The clonotype originates from a human donor in a cohort sampled during active COVID-19. The material sequenced was peripheral blood. The CDR3 region is CASSHTPVSYNEQFF. The CDR3 region has the DNA TGTGCCAGTAGCCATACTCCCGTCTCCTACAATGAGCAGTTCTTC.